The T cell receptor (beta chain) described here comes from a study of cytomegalovirus exposure and HLA in healthy donors. Study context: Earlier findings included about 120 million unique TCR beta sequences obtained from roughly 200 million T cells. The study's early data release held roughly 90 million unique TCRs from HLA-typed donors.

This PCR relied on a set of 60 Vbeta primers and 13 Jbeta primers. Assay used: immunoSEQ multiplex PCR; TCRdb lists only in-frame clones, some missing. The profile shows approximately 140,000 clones, over 70% of them singletons. This CDR3 comprises 13 residues. In germline, CDR1 is SGHTA, CDR2 FQGTGA. V lost 2 bases and J 4 bases, leaving 8 bases between the germline ends. This TCR came from a woman aged 40 to 50 in good health and CMV-seropositive. Sequenced sample: PBMCs. V and J are TRBV7-3 and TRBJ1-1, with D hard to call. CDR3 DNA sequence: TGTGCCAGCAGCTTATCAAGCTTCACTGAAGCTTTCTTT. Translating it yields CASSLSSFTEAFF.